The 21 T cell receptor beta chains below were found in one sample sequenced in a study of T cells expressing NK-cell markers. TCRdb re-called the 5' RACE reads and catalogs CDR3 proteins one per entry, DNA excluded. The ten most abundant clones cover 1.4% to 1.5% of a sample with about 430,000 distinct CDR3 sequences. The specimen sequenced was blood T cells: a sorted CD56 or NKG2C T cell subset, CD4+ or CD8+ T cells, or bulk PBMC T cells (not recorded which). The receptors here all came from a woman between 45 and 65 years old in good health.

The CDR3: CASESQPAGLNQPQHF. The chain recombines TRBV19 with TRBJ1-5. CDR3 length equals 16 residues. Germline CDR1 reads LNHDA; CDR2 reads SQIVND (reference sequence).

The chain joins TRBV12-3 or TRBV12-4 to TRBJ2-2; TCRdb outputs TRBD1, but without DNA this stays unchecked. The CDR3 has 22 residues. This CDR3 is CASSFRDRGLRLAGINTGELFF.

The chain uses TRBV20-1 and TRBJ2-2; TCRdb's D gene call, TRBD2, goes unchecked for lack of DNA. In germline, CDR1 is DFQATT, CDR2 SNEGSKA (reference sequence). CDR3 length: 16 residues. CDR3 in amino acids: CSARDRLGGFTGELFF.

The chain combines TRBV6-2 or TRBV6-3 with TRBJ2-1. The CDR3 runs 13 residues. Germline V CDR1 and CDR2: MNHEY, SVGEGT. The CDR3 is CASSRTLPSEQFF.

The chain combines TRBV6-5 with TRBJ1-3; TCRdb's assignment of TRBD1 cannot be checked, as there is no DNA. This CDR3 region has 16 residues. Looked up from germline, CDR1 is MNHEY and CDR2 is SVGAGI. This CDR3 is CASSYSIMAVGNTIYF.

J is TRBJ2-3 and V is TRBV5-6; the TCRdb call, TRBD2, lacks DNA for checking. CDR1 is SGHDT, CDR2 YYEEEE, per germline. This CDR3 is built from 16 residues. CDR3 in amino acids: CASSLGTSSRTDTQYF.

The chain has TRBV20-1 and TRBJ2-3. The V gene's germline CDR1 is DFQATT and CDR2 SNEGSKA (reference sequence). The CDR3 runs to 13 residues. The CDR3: CSARDPLAVTQYF.

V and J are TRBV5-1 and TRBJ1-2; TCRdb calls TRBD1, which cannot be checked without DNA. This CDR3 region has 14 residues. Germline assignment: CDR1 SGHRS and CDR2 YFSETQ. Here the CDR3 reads CASSSPGQGSGYTF.

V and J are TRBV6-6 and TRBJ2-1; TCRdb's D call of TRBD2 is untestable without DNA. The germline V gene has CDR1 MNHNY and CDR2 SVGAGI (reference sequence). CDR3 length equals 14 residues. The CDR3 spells CASTRAGVYNEQFF.

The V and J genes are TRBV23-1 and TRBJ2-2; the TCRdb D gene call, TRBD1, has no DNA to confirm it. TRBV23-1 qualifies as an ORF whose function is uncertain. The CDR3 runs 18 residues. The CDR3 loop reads CASSPSQPGPPTAGELFF.

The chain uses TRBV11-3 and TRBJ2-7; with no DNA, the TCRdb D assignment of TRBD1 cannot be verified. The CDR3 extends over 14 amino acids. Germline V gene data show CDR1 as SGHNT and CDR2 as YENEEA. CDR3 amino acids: CASSPHRRGDEQYF. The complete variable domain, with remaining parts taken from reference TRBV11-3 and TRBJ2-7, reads EAGVVQSPRYKIIEKKQPVAFWCNPISGHNTLYWYLQNLGQGPELLIRYENEEAVDDSQLPKDRFSAERLKGVDSTLKIQPAELGDSAVYLCASSPHRRGDEQYFGPGTRLTVT.

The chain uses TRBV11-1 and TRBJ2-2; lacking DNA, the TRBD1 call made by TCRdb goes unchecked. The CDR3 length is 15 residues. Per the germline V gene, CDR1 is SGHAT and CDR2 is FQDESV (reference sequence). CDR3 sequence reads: CASSPDRPNTGELFF.

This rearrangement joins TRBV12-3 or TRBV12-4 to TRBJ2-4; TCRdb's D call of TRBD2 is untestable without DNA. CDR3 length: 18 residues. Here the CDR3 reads CASSPRGLGTSGKVIQYF.

CDR3 in amino acids: CASSREYSTDTQYF. V gene TRBV7-3 combines with J gene TRBJ2-3; TCRdb's assignment of TRBD2 cannot be checked, as there is no DNA. CDR3 length equals 14 residues. The V gene's germline CDR1 is SGHTA and CDR2 FQGTGA.

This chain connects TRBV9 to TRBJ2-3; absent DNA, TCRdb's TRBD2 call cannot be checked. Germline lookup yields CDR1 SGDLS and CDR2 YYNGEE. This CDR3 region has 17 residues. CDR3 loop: CASSVGSGGGSTDTQYF.

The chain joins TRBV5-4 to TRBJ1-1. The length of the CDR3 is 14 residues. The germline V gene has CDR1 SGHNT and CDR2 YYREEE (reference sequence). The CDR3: CASSQGRQNTEAFF.

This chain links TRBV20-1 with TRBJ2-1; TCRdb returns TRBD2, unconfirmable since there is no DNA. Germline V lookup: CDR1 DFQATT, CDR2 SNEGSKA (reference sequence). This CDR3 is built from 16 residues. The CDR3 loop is CSAPGLASSPYNEQFF.

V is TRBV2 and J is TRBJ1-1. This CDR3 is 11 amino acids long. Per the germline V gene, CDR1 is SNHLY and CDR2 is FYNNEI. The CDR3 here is CASNMATEAFF.

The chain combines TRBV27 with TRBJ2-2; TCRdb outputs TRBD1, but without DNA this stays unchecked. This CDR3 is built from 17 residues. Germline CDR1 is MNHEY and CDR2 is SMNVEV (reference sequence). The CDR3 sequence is CASSFRQTQAFTGELFF.

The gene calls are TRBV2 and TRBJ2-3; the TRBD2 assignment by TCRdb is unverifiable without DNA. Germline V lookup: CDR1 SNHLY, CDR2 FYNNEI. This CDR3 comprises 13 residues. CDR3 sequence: CASGRAGTDTQYF.

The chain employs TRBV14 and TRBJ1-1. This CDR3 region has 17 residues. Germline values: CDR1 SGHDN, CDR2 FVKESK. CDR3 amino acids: CASSQDYSRAGDTEAFF.